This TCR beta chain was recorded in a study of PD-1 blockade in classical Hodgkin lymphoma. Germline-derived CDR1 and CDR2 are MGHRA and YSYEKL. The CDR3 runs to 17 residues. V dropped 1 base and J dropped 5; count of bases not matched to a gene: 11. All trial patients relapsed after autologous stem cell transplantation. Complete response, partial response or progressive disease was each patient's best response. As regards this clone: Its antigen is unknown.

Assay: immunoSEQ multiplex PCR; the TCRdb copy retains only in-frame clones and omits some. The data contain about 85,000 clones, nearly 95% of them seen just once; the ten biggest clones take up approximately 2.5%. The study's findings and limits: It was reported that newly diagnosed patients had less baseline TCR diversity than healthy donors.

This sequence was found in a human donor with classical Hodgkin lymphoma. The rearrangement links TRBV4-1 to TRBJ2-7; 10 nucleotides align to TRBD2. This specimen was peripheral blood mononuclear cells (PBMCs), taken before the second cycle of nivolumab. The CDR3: CASSQVGSGRAVHEQYF. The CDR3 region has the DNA TGCGCCAGCAGCCAAGTTGGGAGCGGGAGGGCCGTCCACGAGCAGTACTTC.